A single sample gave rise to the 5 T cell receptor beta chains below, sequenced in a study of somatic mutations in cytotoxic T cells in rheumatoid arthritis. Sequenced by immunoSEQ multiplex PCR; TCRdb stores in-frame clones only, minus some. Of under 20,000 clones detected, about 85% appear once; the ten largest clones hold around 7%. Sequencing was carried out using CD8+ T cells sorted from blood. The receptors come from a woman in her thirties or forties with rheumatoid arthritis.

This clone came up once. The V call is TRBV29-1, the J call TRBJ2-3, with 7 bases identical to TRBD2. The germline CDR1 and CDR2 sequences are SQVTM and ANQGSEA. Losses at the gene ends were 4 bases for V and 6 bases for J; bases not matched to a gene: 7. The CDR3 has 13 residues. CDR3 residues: CSVGPSSGDTQYF. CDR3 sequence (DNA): TGCAGCGTTGGCCCCTCTAGCGGCGATACGCAGTATTTT.

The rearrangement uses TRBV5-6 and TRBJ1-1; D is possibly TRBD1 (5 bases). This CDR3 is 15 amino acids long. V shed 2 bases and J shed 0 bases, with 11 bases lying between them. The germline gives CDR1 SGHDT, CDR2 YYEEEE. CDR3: CASSFLDSLNTEAFF. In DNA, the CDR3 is TGTGCCAGCAGCTTTTTAGACAGCTTGAACACTGAAGCTTTCTTT.

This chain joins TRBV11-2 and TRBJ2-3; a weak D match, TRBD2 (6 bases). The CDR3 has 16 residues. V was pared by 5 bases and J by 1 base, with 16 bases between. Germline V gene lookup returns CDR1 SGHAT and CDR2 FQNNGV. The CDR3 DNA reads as TGTGCCAGCAGCGCGCTGGGTGTAGCGGGCACAGATACGCAGTATTTT. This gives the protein CASSALGVAGTDTQYF.

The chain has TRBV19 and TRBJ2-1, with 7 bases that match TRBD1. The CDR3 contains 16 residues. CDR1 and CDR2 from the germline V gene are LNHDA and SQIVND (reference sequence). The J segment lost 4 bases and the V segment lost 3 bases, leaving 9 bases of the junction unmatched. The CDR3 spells CASSIVAGGLYNEQFF. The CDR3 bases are TGTGCCAGTAGTATTGTGGCAGGGGGTCTATACAATGAGCAGTTCTTC.

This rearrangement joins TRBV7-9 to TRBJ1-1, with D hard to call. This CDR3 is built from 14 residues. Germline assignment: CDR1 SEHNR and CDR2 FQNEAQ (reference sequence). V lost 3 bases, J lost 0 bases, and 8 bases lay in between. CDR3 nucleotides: TGTGCCAGCAGCTTTGCGGGCATGAACACTGAAGCTTTCTTT. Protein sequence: CASSFAGMNTEAFF.